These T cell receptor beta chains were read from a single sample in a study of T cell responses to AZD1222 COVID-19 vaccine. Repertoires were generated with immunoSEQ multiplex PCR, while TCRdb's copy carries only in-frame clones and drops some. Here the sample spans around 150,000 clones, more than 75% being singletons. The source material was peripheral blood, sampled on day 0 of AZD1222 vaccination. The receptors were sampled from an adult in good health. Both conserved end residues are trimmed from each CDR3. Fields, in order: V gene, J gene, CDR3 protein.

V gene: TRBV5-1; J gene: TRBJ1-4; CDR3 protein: ASSLVPGVSFATNEKLF
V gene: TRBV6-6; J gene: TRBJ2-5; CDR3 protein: ASSYSSGGETQY
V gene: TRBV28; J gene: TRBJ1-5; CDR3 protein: ASSSPGIQPQH
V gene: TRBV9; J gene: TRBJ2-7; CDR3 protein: ASSKGETYEQY
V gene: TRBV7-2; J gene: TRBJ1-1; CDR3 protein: ASSFTGSRTEAF
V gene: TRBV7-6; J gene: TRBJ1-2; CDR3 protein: ASSLAGGTYYGYT
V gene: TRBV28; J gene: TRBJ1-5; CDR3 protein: ATFRDSLNQPQH
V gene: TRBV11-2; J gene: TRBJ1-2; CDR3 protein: ASTSPNRQGAGYGYT
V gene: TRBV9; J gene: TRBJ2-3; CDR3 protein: ASSVGPATDTQY
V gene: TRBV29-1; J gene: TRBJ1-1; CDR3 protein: SVSRTGENTEAF
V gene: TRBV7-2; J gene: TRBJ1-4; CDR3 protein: ASSSGEKLF
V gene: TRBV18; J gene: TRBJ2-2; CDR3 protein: ASGTANTGELF
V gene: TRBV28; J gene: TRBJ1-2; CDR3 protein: ASLPYGTVDGYT
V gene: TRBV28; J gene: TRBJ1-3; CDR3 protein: ATGQPTSGNTIY
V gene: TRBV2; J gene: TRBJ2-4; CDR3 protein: ASLPEDSKNIQY
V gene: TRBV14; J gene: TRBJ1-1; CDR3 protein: ASSQDLGGVGTEAF
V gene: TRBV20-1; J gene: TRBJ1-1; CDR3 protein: SVLREGEAF
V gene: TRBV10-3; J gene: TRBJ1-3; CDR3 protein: AISEISRGTGNTIY
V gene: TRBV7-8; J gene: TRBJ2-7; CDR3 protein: ASSSSDIDDEQY
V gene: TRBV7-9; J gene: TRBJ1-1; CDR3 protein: ASSLTEQTKNTEAF
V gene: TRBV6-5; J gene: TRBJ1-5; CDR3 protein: ASTVGTGSYQPQH
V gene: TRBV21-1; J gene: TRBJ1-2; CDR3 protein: ASSERRLGTAPYGYT
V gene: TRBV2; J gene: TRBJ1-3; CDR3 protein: ATSTGALSGNTIY
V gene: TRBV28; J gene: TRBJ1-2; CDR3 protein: ASSLGVDGYT
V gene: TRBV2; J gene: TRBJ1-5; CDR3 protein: ASSGGGNQPQH
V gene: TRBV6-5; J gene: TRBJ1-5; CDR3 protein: ASSGVRNNQPQH
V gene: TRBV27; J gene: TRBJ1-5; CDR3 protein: ASRVGQGSNQPQH
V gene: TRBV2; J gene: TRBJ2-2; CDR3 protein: ASRLIAGVTGELF
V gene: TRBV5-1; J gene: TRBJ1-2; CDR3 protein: ASSLGQTYGYT
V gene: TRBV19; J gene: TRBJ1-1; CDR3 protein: ASRDVGAGNTEAF
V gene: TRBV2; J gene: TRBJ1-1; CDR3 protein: ASRGQLNTEAF
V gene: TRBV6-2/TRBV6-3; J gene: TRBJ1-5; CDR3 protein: ASSYGGQRGANQPQH